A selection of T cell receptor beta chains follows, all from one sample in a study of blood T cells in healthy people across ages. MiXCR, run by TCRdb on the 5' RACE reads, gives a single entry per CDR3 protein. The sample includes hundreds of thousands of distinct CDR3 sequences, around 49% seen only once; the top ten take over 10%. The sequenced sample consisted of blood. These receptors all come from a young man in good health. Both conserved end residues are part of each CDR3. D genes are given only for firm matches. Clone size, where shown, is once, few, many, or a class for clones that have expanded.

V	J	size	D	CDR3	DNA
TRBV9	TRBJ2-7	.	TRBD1	CASSVGQGVYEQYF	TGTGCCAGCAGTGTTGGACAGGGGGTTTACGAGCAGTACTTC
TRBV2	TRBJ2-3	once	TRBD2	CASSERTSGDTQYF	TGTGCCAGCAGTGAAAGGACTAGCGGCGATACGCAGTATTTT
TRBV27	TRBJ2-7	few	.	CASRRGGASYEQYF	TGTGCCAGTCGGAGGGGGGGGGCTTCCTACGAGCAGTACTTC
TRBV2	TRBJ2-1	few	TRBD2	CASRAGGAYNEQFF	TGTGCCAGCAGAGCGGGGGGAGCCTACAATGAGCAGTTCTTC
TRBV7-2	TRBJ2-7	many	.	CASSFPGRTNEQYF	TGTGCCAGCAGCTTTCCGGGACGTACCAACGAGCAGTACTTC
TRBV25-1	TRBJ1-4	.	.	CASSAQGEKLFF	TGTGCCAGCAGTGCGCAGGGAGAAAAACTGTTTTTT
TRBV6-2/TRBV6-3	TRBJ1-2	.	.	CASSRAGNYGYTF	TGTGCCAGCAGTCGCGCAGGGAACTATGGCTACACCTTC
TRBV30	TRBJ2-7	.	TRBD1	CAWSVYRGEQYF	TGTGCCTGGAGTGTATACAGGGGCGAGCAGTACTTC
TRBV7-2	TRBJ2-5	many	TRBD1	CASSSGQTQETQYF	TGTGCCAGCAGCTCGGGACAGACGCAAGAGACCCAGTACTTC
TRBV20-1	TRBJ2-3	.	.	CSAYSLTTDTQYF	TGCAGTGCTTATAGCCTTACCACAGATACGCAGTATTTT
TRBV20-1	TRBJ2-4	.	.	CSASILQNKNIQYF	TGCAGTGCTAGTATCTTACAGAACAAAAACATTCAGTACTTC
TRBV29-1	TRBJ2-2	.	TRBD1	CSVDRGRNTGELFF	TGCAGCGTTGACAGGGGGCGGAACACCGGGGAGCTGTTTTTT
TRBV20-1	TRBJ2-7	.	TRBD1	CSAGTGEPREQYF	TGCAGTGCTGGAACAGGGGAACCCCGCGAGCAGTACTTC
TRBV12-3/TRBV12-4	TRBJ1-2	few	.	CASSLPVGLEGYGYTF	TGTGCCAGCAGTCTACCGGTGGGCTTAGAGGGCTATGGCTACACCTTC
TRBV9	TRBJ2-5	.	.	CASSPGGGRGLLIETQYF	TGTGCCAGCAGCCCAGGGGGTGGGAGGGGGCTTCTTATCGAGACCCAGTACTTC
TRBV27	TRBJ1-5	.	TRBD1	CASSFQGDNQPQHF	TGTGCCAGCAGTTTTCAGGGGGACAATCAGCCCCAGCATTTT
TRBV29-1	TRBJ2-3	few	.	CSVEDPGGADTQYF	TGCAGCGTTGAAGATCCCGGGGGTGCAGATACGCAGTATTTT
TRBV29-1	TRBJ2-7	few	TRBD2	CSVGTSGMSYEQYF	TGCAGCGTCGGGACTAGCGGGATGTCCTACGAGCAGTACTTC
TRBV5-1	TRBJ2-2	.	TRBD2	CASSKGLVSGTGELFF	TGCGCCAGCAGCAAGGGACTAGTTAGTGGCACCGGGGAGCTGTTTTTT
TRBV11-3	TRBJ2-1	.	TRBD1	CASSSIIPNNRGYSYNEQFF	TGTGCCAGCAGTTCAATTATACCTAATAACAGGGGGTACTCCTACAATGAGCAGTTCTTC
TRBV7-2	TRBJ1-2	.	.	CASSPRGQRPLWNYGYTF	TGTGCCAGCAGCCCGAGAGGGCAGAGACCCCTTTGGAACTATGGCTACACCTTC
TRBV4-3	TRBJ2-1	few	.	CASSQAGRTTYNEQFF	TGCGCCAGCAGCCAGGCCGGTCGGACTACCTACAATGAGCAGTTCTTC
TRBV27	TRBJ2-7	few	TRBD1	CASTHTGAYEQYF	TGTGCCAGCACCCATACAGGGGCCTACGAGCAGTACTTC
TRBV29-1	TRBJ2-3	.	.	CSVARERGTDTQYF	TGCAGCGTTGCCCGGGAGAGGGGCACAGATACGCAGTATTTT
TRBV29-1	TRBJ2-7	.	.	CSAVEPGRSSYEQYF	TGCAGCGCCGTTGAACCGGGCCGAAGCTCCTACGAGCAGTACTTC
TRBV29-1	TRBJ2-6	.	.	CSVERAPGANVLTF	TGCAGCGTTGAACGGGCCCCTGGGGCCAACGTCCTGACTTTC
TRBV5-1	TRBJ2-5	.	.	CASSLETNQETQYF	TGCGCCAGCAGCTTGGAGACTAATCAAGAGACCCAGTACTTC
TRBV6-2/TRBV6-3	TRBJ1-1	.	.	CASSSPPVGRHLIYTEAFF	TGTGCCAGCAGTTCCCCTCCGGTGGGACGTCACCTGATTTACACTGAAGCTTTCTTT
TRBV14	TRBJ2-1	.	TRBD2	CASSQGLVIKTQFF	TGTGCCAGCAGCCAGGGACTAGTTATAAAGACCCAGTTCTTC
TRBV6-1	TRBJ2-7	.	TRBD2	CASSNGGGAYEQYF	TGTGCCAGCAGTAATGGCGGGGGGGCCTACGAGCAGTACTTC
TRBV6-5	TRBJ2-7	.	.	CASSLTFRGLRHEQYF	TGTGCCAGCAGTCTTACGTTCCGGGGTCTTCGCCACGAGCAGTACTTC
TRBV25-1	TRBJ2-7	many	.	CASSGLVSYEQYF	TGTGCCAGCAGTGGACTAGTCTCCTACGAGCAGTACTTC
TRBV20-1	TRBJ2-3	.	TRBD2	CSASPPAGAGDTQYF	TGCAGTGCTAGCCCCCCAGCGGGGGCCGGGGATACGCAGTATTTT
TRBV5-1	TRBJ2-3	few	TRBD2	CASSLEEAGGLDTQYF	TGCGCCAGCAGCTTGGAGGAAGCGGGGGGGCTAGATACGCAGTATTTT
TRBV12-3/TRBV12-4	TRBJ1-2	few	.	CASLHGGLYGYTF	TGTGCCAGCCTCCACGGGGGTCTCTATGGCTACACCTTC
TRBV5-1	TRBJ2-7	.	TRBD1	CASSLGQGANGDEQYF	TGCGCCAGCAGTCTTGGACAGGGGGCGAATGGAGACGAGCAGTACTTC
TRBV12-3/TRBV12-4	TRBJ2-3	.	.	CASSLSGVSTDAQYF	TGTGCCAGCAGTTTATCGGGAGTGAGCACAGATGCGCAGTATTTT
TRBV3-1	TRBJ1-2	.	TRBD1	CASSQEGGQGRFRGYTF	TGTGCCAGCAGCCAAGAAGGGGGACAGGGGCGTTTTAGGGGCTACACCTTC
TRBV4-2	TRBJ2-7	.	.	CASSQDLPLTNSYEQYF	TGTGCCAGCAGCCAAGACTTGCCCCTTACGAACTCCTACGAGCAGTACTTC
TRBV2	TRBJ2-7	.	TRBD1	CASGYRQGTYEQYF	TGTGCCAGCGGTTACAGACAGGGGACCTACGAGCAGTACTTC
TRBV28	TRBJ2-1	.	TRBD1	CASRPGTGADNEQFF	TGTGCCAGCAGGCCCGGGACAGGGGCCGACAATGAGCAGTTCTTC
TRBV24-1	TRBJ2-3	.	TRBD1	CATSPDRDTDTQYF	TGTGCCACCAGCCCCGACAGGGACACAGATACGCAGTATTTT
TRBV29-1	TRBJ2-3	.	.	CSVVLTGDTQYF	TGCAGCGTCGTGCTTACGGGGGATACGCAGTATTTT
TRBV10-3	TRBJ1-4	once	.	CAISESGGGNEKLFF	TGTGCCATCAGTGAGTCCGGCGGGGGGAATGAAAAACTGTTTTTT
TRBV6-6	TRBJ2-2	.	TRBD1	CASSPEGAPLAGELFF	TGTGCCAGCAGCCCCGAGGGGGCCCCTTTGGCCGGGGAGCTGTTTTTT
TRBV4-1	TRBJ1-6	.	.	CASSHPNSPLHF	TGCGCCAGCAGCCACCCTAATTCACCCCTCCACTTT
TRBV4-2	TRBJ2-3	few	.	CASSRPVGGIDTQYF	TGTGCCAGCAGCCGTCCGGTGGGGGGTATAGATACGCAGTATTTT
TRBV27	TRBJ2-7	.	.	CASSEGVELYEQYF	TGTGCCAGCAGTGAGGGGGTGGAACTCTACGAGCAGTACTTC
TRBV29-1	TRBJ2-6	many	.	CSVSTGSGANVLTF	TGCAGCGTGTCTACAGGGTCTGGGGCCAACGTCCTGACTTTC
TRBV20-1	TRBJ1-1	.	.	CSASRTMNTEAFF	TGCAGTGCCTCGCGGACCATGAACACTGAAGCTTTCTTT
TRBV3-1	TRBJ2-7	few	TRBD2	CASSQERSGGSYEQYF	TGTGCCAGCAGCCAAGAGAGAAGCGGGGGCTCCTACGAGCAGTACTTC
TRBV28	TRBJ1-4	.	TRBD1	CASNPGQGSNEKLFF	TGTGCCAGCAATCCGGGACAGGGGAGTAATGAAAAACTGTTTTTT